This paragraph covers one T cell receptor beta chain sequence. The record originates from a study of blood T cell repertoires in COVID-19. Study at large: The study drew acute and convalescent COVID-19 samples from the United States, Italy and Spain. T cells, B-cell-depleted T cells, or PBMCs supplied cDNA or gDNA.

In the original workflow: Amplification of reference gene primers provided the estimated nucleated cell counts. Generated by immunoSEQ multiplex PCR, the TCRdb table keeps only in-frame clones and is missing some. That table supplies the V and J calls and clone size; D and trimming were determined from the DNA. Among under 350,000 clones listed, around 89% were seen once. The CDR3 runs 14 residues. Germline values: CDR1 SGHVS, CDR2 FNYEAQ. Trimming at V came to 5 bases and at J to 1 base, leaving 4 bases not matched to a gene. The chain has TRBV7-6 and TRBJ2-7, with 8 positions matching TRBD1. The specimen was peripheral blood. The receptor was derived from a man aged 35-49 years with acute or convalescent COVID-19. CDR3 bases: TGTGCCAGCAGCCCGCGACAGGGGTCCTACGAGCAGTACTTC. It encodes CASSPRQGSYEQYF.